This is a list of T cell receptor beta chains from one sample in a study of identical twins. From the 5' RACE reads, TCRdb called clonotypes with MiXCR, one entry per CDR3 protein. The data show approximately 490,000 distinct CDR3 sequences, approximately 20% seen once. The same specimen was also included in a second study, on yellow fever vaccine responses in identical twins.

The sequenced material came from CD4+ T cells sorted from blood. Receptors originate from a young woman in good health. Both conserved end residues are part of each CDR3. The order of the fields is clone size, J gene, V gene, D gene, CDR3 protein, CDR3 DNA. The D gene is left open where the match is weak. Clone size, where shown, is once, few, many, or a class for clones that have expanded.

. | TRBJ1-5 | TRBV5-5 | . | CASSPDTYNQPQHF | TGTGCCAGCAGCCCCGACACATACAATCAGCCCCAGCATTTT
few | TRBJ2-1 | TRBV29-1 | . | CSVTGVVGGEQFF | TGCAGCGTAACGGGAGTAGTTGGCGGTGAGCAGTTCTTC
few | TRBJ2-1 | TRBV12-3/TRBV12-4 | . | CASSSKGGSYNEQFF | TGTGCCAGCAGTTCTAAGGGTGGCTCCTACAATGAGCAGTTCTTC
few | TRBJ2-3 | TRBV20-1 | . | CSAPGSWADTQYF | TGCAGTGCTCCGGGTAGTTGGGCAGATACGCAGTATTTT
few | TRBJ2-3 | TRBV5-4 | TRBD2 | CASSPRTSASTDTQYF | TGTGCCAGCAGCCCACGGACTAGCGCTAGCACAGATACGCAGTATTTT
few | TRBJ2-7 | TRBV29-1 | TRBD2 | CSVEDRSSGRYEQYF | TGCAGCGTTGAAGATCGGTCTAGCGGGAGATACGAGCAGTACTTC
. | TRBJ2-2 | TRBV24-1 | . | CATSDFPGDLFF | TGTGCCACCAGTGATTTTCCTGGGGACCTGTTTTTT
. | TRBJ1-1 | TRBV5-1 | TRBD1 | CASSGGQAITEAFF | TGCGCCAGCAGCGGGGGACAGGCGATCACTGAAGCTTTCTTT
. | TRBJ2-5 | TRBV18 | . | CASSPPVPEETQYF | TGTGCCAGCTCACCACCGGTGCCTGAAGAGACCCAGTACTTC
many | TRBJ1-1 | TRBV5-1 | TRBD1 | CASSLEGANTEAFF | TGCGCCAGCAGCTTGGAGGGGGCCAACACTGAAGCTTTCTTT
. | TRBJ2-3 | TRBV12-3/TRBV12-4 | TRBD2 | CASSLGGTSGRDTQYF | TGTGCCAGCTCTTTGGGGGGGACTAGCGGGAGGGATACGCAGTATTTT
. | TRBJ1-4 | TRBV20-1 | . | CSATLSATNEKLFF | TGCAGTGCAACCTTAAGCGCAACTAATGAAAAACTGTTTTTT
. | TRBJ2-1 | TRBV4-1 | . | CASSQVSGVGEQFF | TGCGCCAGCAGCCAAGTCTCAGGGGTAGGTGAGCAGTTCTTC
few | TRBJ1-6 | TRBV12-3/TRBV12-4 | . | CASSFDTTNSPLHF | TGTGCCAGCAGTTTCGACACGACCAATTCACCCCTCCACTTT
few | TRBJ2-2 | TRBV5-5 | . | CASSLDPGANTGELFF | TGTGCCAGCAGCTTGGATCCCGGAGCGAACACCGGGGAGCTGTTTTTT
few | TRBJ2-2 | TRBV28 | . | CASSLLFRGNTGELFF | TGTGCCAGCAGTTTATTGTTCAGAGGGAACACCGGGGAGCTGTTTTTT
. | TRBJ1-3 | TRBV5-1 | . | CASATGEEISGNTIYF | TGCGCCAGCGCCACGGGGGAGGAAATCTCTGGAAACACCATATATTTT
. | TRBJ1-1 | TRBV15 | TRBD1 | CATSREGTGYSEAFF | TGTGCCACCAGCAGAGAAGGGACAGGGTATTCGGAAGCTTTCTTT
. | TRBJ2-3 | TRBV14 | . | CASSQVRGVTDTQYF | TGTGCCAGCAGCCAAGTAAGGGGAGTCACAGATACGCAGTATTTT
. | TRBJ1-1 | TRBV5-4 | . | CASSFTNVVSNTEAFF | TGTGCCAGCAGCTTCACTAATGTGGTATCGAACACTGAAGCTTTCTTT
few | TRBJ2-3 | TRBV5-1 | . | CASSLVAGTDTQYF | TGCGCCAGCAGCTTGGTGGCTGGCACAGATACGCAGTATTTT
few | TRBJ1-2 | TRBV20-1 | . | CSARAVDYGYTF | TGCAGTGCTAGGGCGGTAGACTATGGCTACACCTTC
. | TRBJ2-1 | TRBV20-1 | . | CSARAPPLTGKQFF | TGCAGTGCTAGAGCCCCTCCCCTAACAGGGAAGCAGTTCTTC
few | TRBJ2-7 | TRBV15 | . | CATSRDWLAYEQYF | TGTGCCACCAGCAGAGATTGGTTGGCGTACGAGCAGTACTTC
few | TRBJ2-3 | TRBV20-1 | . | CSATMIGLKTDTQYF | TGCAGTGCCACCATGATAGGCCTAAAAACAGATACGCAGTATTTT
. | TRBJ2-1 | TRBV5-6 | TRBD2 | CASSWGLAGGPDEQFF | TGTGCCAGCAGCTGGGGACTAGCGGGGGGGCCGGATGAGCAGTTCTTC
few | TRBJ1-1 | TRBV28 | TRBD1 | CASSLRQGARNTEAFF | TGTGCCAGCAGTTTGAGGCAGGGGGCACGAAACACTGAAGCTTTCTTT
. | TRBJ1-2 | TRBV20-1 | . | CSAPELGYGYTF | TGCAGTGCACCAGAGCTCGGCTATGGCTACACCTTC
. | TRBJ2-7 | TRBV5-6 | . | CASSRGSLTGPYEQYF | TGTGCCAGCAGCCGGGGGTCCCTAACAGGGCCCTACGAGCAGTACTTC
few | TRBJ2-1 | TRBV20-1 | . | CSAPDRNNEQFF | TGCAGTGCCCCGGACAGAAACAATGAGCAGTTCTTC
few | TRBJ2-7 | TRBV5-1 | TRBD1 | CASSLSATGVYEQYF | TGCGCCAGCAGCTTGTCTGCGACAGGGGTCTACGAGCAGTACTTC
many | TRBJ2-3 | TRBV5-1 | . | CASSDGTDTQYF | TGCGCCAGCAGCGATGGTACAGATACGCAGTATTTT
. | TRBJ1-1 | TRBV29-1 | TRBD1 | CSVGRASRQGNTEAFF | TGCAGCGTTGGAAGGGCCTCCAGACAGGGTAACACTGAAGCTTTCTTT
. | TRBJ2-1 | TRBV5-1 | TRBD2 | CASSLVAGGPTNEQFF | TGCGCCAGCAGCTTGGTAGCGGGAGGGCCGACCAATGAGCAGTTCTTC
few | TRBJ2-7 | TRBV29-1 | TRBD1 | CSVAPYHRGLGYEQYF | TGCAGCGTGGCCCCTTACCACAGGGGCCTGGGATACGAGCAGTACTTC
. | TRBJ2-7 | TRBV6-5 | . | CASSSGGEGSYEQYF | TGTGCCAGCAGTTCTGGGGGAGAGGGCTCCTACGAGCAGTACTTC
. | TRBJ1-1 | TRBV20-1 | . | CSAPEGVNTEAFF | TGCAGTGCCCCGGAGGGGGTGAACACTGAAGCTTTCTTT